The sequence of this T cell receptor (beta chain) was determined in a study of T-cell memory formation after mild COVID-19. TCRdb used MiXCR to reprocess the 5' RACE reads, holding one entry per CDR3 protein. The table has about 350,000 distinct CDR3 sequences, more than 20% seen once; the top ten hold around a fifth. The germline V and J ends were trimmed by 0 bases and 4 bases, with 13 bases remaining between them. Germline CDR1 is DFQATT and CDR2 is SNEGSKA (reference sequence). The CDR3 loop spans 15 amino acids. This TCR was sampled from a man younger than 35 who had mild COVID-19 (a few samples of this study predate the infection). Cell type and time point are not known. The V gene is TRBV20-1, the J gene TRBJ2-1; tentatively, D is TRBD1 or TRBD2 (6 bases each). The material sequenced was PBMCs or a T cell subset sorted from them (not recorded which). CDR3 protein: CSARDMGGVYNEQFF. In DNA, the CDR3 is TGCAGTGCTAGAGATATGGGGGGCGTTTACAATGAGCAGTTCTTC.